The rows below give T cell receptor beta chains drawn from one sample of a study of T-cell reconstitution after alpha-beta-depleted transplantation in children. TCRdb reanalysed the PCR reads using MiXCR and keeps one entry per CDR3 protein. The sample lists around 450,000 distinct CDR3 sequences, over 9.5% occurring once. Material: PBMCs, obtained before TCRalphabeta/CD19-depleted stem cell transplant. The source of these receptors is a child under 10 years old with inherited bone marrow failure, due to receive a stem cell transplant. Each CDR3 is given with its conserved first and last residue. A D gene is named only where the DNA matches it firmly. Rows give clone size only sometimes, using once, few, many, or a class for an expanded clone.

cdr3_length clone_size j_call d_call v_call cdr3_nt cdr3_aa
12 many TRBJ2-7 - TRBV7-6 TGTGCCAGCAGCTTACCTAGCGCGGAGCAGTACTTC CASSLPSAEQYF
15 many TRBJ2-5 TRBD2 TRBV20-1 TGCAGTGCTAGAGTCCCTAGCGGGAGCTCGGAGACCCAGTACTTC CSARVPSGSSETQYF
14 many TRBJ1-1 - TRBV27 TGTGCCAGCAGTTTATTTAGGGAAAACACTGAAGCTTTCTTT CASSLFRENTEAFF
18 - TRBJ2-2 TRBD2 TRBV12-3/TRBV12-4 TGTGCCAGCAGCCAACTAGCGGGAGGGCCGGAGAACACCGGGGAGCTGTTTTTT CASSQLAGGPENTGELFF
16 few TRBJ2-7 TRBD2 TRBV20-1 TGCAGTGCTAGATTATCTGCTAGCGGGAGGTCCTACGAGCAGTACTTC CSARLSASGRSYEQYF
13 - TRBJ2-1 TRBD2 TRBV19 TGTGCCAGTAGTCTTGGCGGGAGAGGTGAGCAGTTCTTC CASSLGGRGEQFF
16 many TRBJ2-1 - TRBV20-1 TGCAGTGCTCCGAGACCTCAGGGGATGGACTACAATGAGCAGTTCTTC CSAPRPQGMDYNEQFF
17 few TRBJ1-4 TRBD1 TRBV4-1 TGCGCCAGCAGCCAAGGGGGGACAGCTGCAACTAATGAAAAACTGTTTTTT CASSQGGTAATNEKLFF
14 many TRBJ2-7 TRBD1 TRBV10-3 TGTGCCATCAGGGGGGACAGGGGGTGGTCCGAGCAGTACTTC CAIRGDRGWSEQYF
14 - TRBJ1-1 - TRBV30 TGTGCCTGGAGTGTAGGAGTATCGAACACTGAAGCTTTCTTT CAWSVGVSNTEAFF
14 many TRBJ2-7 - TRBV29-1 TGCAGCGTGCCCATCGCCGGGAGTCCCTACGAGCAGTACTTC CSVPIAGSPYEQYF
16 few TRBJ2-7 - TRBV28 TGTGCCAGCAGGGGCTCCGTAGGACGGCACACCTACGAGCAGTACTTC CASRGSVGRHTYEQYF
17 many TRBJ2-3 - TRBV5-1 TGCGCCAGCAGCCAACCCCCGGGACGGGGCAGAGGCGATACGCAGTATTTT CASSQPPGRGRGDTQYF
14 - TRBJ1-1 TRBD1 TRBV5-5 TGTGCCAGCAGCCGGGGACAGGGGGCTGTTGAAGCTTTCTTT CASSRGQGAVEAFF
15 many TRBJ2-7 TRBD2 TRBV2 TGTGCCAGCAGTGAAGCGCTGACCTCCCTAGCGGCACCCAACTTC CASSEALTSLAAPNF
14 many TRBJ2-3 - TRBV18 TGTGCCAGCTCACCATTGAAGGGCCCAGATACGCAGTATTTT CASSPLKGPDTQYF
13 many TRBJ2-5 TRBD1 TRBV7-2 TGTGCCATCCAAAGGGGGCGAGGAGAGACCCAGTACTTC CAIQRGRGETQYF
16 many TRBJ1-2 TRBD1 TRBV18 TGTGCCAGCTCACCAGAATACAGGGGGCGTAACTATGGCTACACCTTC CASSPEYRGRNYGYTF
15 many TRBJ2-1 TRBD2 TRBV15 TGTGCCACCAGCAGACTAGCGGGGGATTACAATGAGCAGTTCTTC CATSRLAGDYNEQFF
15 - TRBJ2-2 TRBD2 TRBV20-1 TGCAGTGCTAGGACTAGCAACCTCCTCACCGGGGAGCTGTTTTTT CSARTSNLLTGELFF
19 many TRBJ2-1 TRBD2 TRBV24-1 TGTGCCACCAGTGATTTGAAGTTCGCGGGAGGGCCTTTATCAAATGAGCAGTTCTTC CATSDLKFAGGPLSNEQFF
15 few TRBJ2-7 - TRBV4-3 TGCGCCAGCAGCCACCTCCGGACTGGGTCAGACGAGCAGTACTTC CASSHLRTGSDEQYF
15 - TRBJ2-5 - TRBV6-2/TRBV6-3 TGTGCCAGCAGTTACGCCACAGGGAGGGAGGAGACCCAGTACTTC CASSYATGREETQYF
16 many TRBJ2-2 - TRBV4-1 TGCGCCAGCAGCCAAGGCTGGGGGTCAAGGACCGGGGAGCTGTTTTTT CASSQGWGSRTGELFF
15 many TRBJ1-5 - TRBV4-1 TGCGCCAGCAGCCAAGAGGGGAGGAGTACTCAGCCCCAGCATTTT CASSQEGRSTQPQHF
14 many TRBJ2-1 TRBD2 TRBV20-1 TGCAGTGCGGTAGGACTAGCGGTTACAATGATGCAGTTCTTC CSAVGLAVTMMQFF
12 many TRBJ2-7 - TRBV7-9 TGTGCCAGCCTTGGCCCCGGCTACGAGCAGTACTTC CASLGPGYEQYF
15 - TRBJ2-1 - TRBV5-1 TGCGCCAGCAGCTTGCAGTCCCCTTCCTACAATGAGCAGTTCTTC CASSLQSPSYNEQFF
15 many TRBJ2-7 - TRBV4-2 TGTGCCAGCAGCCAAGACGAGACTATTCCCTACGAGCAGTACTTC CASSQDETIPYEQYF
14 many TRBJ2-7 TRBD2 TRBV7-2 TGTGCCAGCAGCTTCACTAGCGGAACCTACGAGCAGTACTTC CASSFTSGTYEQYF